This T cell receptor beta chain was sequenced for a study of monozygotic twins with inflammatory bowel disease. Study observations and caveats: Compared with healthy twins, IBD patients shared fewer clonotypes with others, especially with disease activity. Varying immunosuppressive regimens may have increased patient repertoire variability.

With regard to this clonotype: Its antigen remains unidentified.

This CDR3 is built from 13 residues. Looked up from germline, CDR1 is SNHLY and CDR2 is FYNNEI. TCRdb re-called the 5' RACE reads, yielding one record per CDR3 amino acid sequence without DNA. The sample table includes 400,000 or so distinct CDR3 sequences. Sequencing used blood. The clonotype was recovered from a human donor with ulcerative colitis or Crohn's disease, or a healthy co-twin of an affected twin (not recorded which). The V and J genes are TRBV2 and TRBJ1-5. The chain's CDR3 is CASSRTSGQPQHF.